These 15 T cell receptor beta chains were sequenced from one sample in a study of shared clonotypes between healthy human individuals (dated by TCRdb to about 2020). Library prep was done by the immunoSEQ multiplex PCR assay. TCRdb limited this immuneACCESS table to in-frame rearrangements with V and J called. A share of clones is missing; checked studies link under half to unresolved V genes, and the rest is unexplained. In all, the sample holds about 2.1 million clones, and 90% to 95% of those were seen once. The top ten constitute under 2% of the sample. For the CD8 naive samples, CD45RO-negative cells were positively selected for CCR7, yielding a CD45RA+CCR7+ population from which TemRA cells were excluded. The sample consisted of naive CD8+ T cells from PBMCs. The cell subset or site label, as the study defines it: CD45RA+CCR7+. The receptors come from a man aged 18 to 29 in good health. Some clones in this sample may be carry-over from other donors' samples.

CDR3: CASSELLSRDNEKLFF. The CDR3 nucleotides are TGTGCCAGCAGTGAATTGCTTTCACGGGATAATGAAAAACTGTTTTTT. The chain carries TRBV6-1 and TRBJ1-4; D is uncertain. The ends were cut back, 2 bases at V and 4 bases at J, with 14 bases in the middle. Per the germline V gene, CDR1 is MNHNS and CDR2 is SASEGT. This CDR3 has 16 residues.

The gene calls are TRBV7-2 and TRBJ2-7, with D possibly called TRBD1 or TRBD2 (5 bases each). CDR3 length: 16 amino acids. The germline CDR1 and CDR2 sequences are SGHTA and FQGNSA. Trimming took off 5 bases at V and 2 bases at J, with 19 bases between the two ends. The CDR3 region is CASSARTLGAPYEQYF. For the CDR3, the DNA is TGTGCCAGCAGCGCCCGGACACTCGGGGCCCCCTACGAGCAGTACTTC.

This clone was recorded only once. The chain employs TRBV27 and TRBJ1-5; 7 bases are shared with TRBD1. CDR3 length equals 17 residues. Germline-derived CDR1 and CDR2 are MNHEY and SMNVEV (reference sequence). Trimming took 3 bases from V and 7 from J; bases not matched to a gene: 15. CDR3 nucleotide sequence: TGTGCCAGCAGTTTCCTCCCGACAGGGAGTAGGTTCCAGCCCCAGCATTTT. Amino acid sequence: CASSFLPTGSRFQPQHF.

This sequence joins TRBV7-8 and TRBJ2-2, with D perhaps being TRBD1 or TRBD2 (5 bases each). The CDR3 length is 14 residues. V was cut by 5 bases and J by 4 bases, with 11 bases left in between. Per germline, CDR1 SGHVS and CDR2 FQNEAQ. The CDR3, as DNA: TGTGCCAGCAGCATCCTCGGGACCACCGGGGAGCTGTTTTTT. Its translation is CASSILGTTGELFF.

V usage is TRBV5-4 and J usage is TRBJ2-7; D unclear. Germline V gene sequence: CDR1 SGHNT, CDR2 YYREEE (reference sequence). The CDR3 is 13 amino acids. The V end was cut by 1 base, the J end by 3 bases, with 8 bases between. CDR3: CASSLYKGYEQYF. The CDR3 DNA is TGTGCCAGCAGCTTGTATAAAGGCTACGAGCAGTACTTC. The entire variable domain, with the rest obtained from reference TRBV5-4 and TRBJ2-7, is as follows: ETGVTQSPTHLIKTRGQQVTLRCSSQSGHNTVSWYQQALGQGPQFIFQYYREEENGRGNFPPRFSGLQFPNYSSELNVNALELDDSALYLCASSLYKGYEQYFGPGTRLTVT.

This clone was seen just once. V usage is TRBV7-6 and J usage is TRBJ1-1, with 7 bases that match TRBD1. The CDR3 length is 14 residues. Unmatched junction bases numbered 8, after V lost 5 bases and J lost 5 bases. The V gene's germline CDR1 is SGHVS and CDR2 FNYEAQ. Here the CDR3 reads CASSPGTVSTEAFF. In nucleotides, the CDR3 is TGTGCCAGCAGCCCCGGGACAGTATCGACTGAAGCTTTCTTT.

This chain uses TRBV4-1 with TRBJ2-3; 9 nucleotides line up with TRBD2. This CDR3 region has 17 residues. Germline assignment: CDR1 MGHRA and CDR2 YSYEKL. V was clipped by 2 bases and J by 1 base; unmatched bases: 7. The CDR3 coding sequence is TGCGCCAGCAGCCAAAGAGCGGGAGGAGGAGGCACAGATACGCAGTATTTT. Protein sequence: CASSQRAGGGGTDTQYF.

V is TRBV19 and J is TRBJ2-1; tentatively, D is TRBD1 (6 bases). This CDR3 is 13 amino acids long. V lost 6 bases to trimming and J lost 9 bases, with 15 bases between them. Germline CDR1 is LNHDA and CDR2 is SQIVND (reference sequence). The CDR3 DNA follows: TGTGCCAGTAGCCCCTACATCAGGGGTGAGCAGTTCTTC. This translates into CASSPYIRGEQFF.

A remark on this clone: This CDR3 is also generated by other DNA sequences in the sample. The gene calls are TRBV9 and TRBJ2-7, with TRBD1 identical over 7 bases. V was pared by 0 bases and J by 2 bases, with 5 bases of the junction left unmatched. This CDR3 has 15 amino acids. Germline-derived CDR1 and CDR2 are SGDLS and YYNGEE. CDR3 region: CASSVGGGATYEQYF. The CDR3 region has the DNA TGTGCCAGCAGCGTAGGAGGGGGCGCCACCTACGAGCAGTACTTC.

The chain employs TRBV9 and TRBJ1-1, with unresolved D. The CDR3 contains 15 residues. V lost 0 bases to trimming and J lost 1 base, with 10 bases between them. CDR1 is SGDLS and CDR2 is YYNGEE in the germline V gene. CDR3 sequence reads: CASSVDRTANTEAFF. For the CDR3, the DNA is TGTGCCAGCAGCGTAGACCGCACAGCGAACACTGAAGCTTTCTTT. Filled out from reference TRBV9 and TRBJ1-1, the complete variable domain reads DSGVTQTPKHLITATGQRVTLRCSPRSGDLSVYWYQQSLDQGLQFLIQYYNGEERAKGNILERFSAQQFPDLHSELNLSSLELGDSALYFCASSVDRTANTEAFFGQGTRLTVV.

The CDR3 spells CASSLGATHTEAFF. The CDR3, as DNA: TGTGCCAGCAGTTTAGGGGCTACTCACACTGAAGCTTTCTTT. The chain combines TRBV27 with TRBJ1-1, with D perhaps TRBD1 (5 bases). V lost 2 bases to trimming and J lost 3 bases, with 10 bases between them. CDR3 length equals 14 residues. Germline V lookup: CDR1 MNHEY, CDR2 SMNVEV (reference sequence).

The chain employs TRBV5-1 and TRBJ2-1; no definite D call. V was trimmed by 2 bases and J by 2 bases, leaving 8 bases between them. There are 14 residues in the CDR3. Germline V gene data show CDR1 as SGHRS and CDR2 as YFSETQ. The CDR3 sequence: CASSLVGPYNEQFF. The CDR3 nucleotides are TGCGCCAGCAGCTTAGTTGGACCCTACAATGAGCAGTTCTTC.

The CDR3 region is CASSARLAGPFYEQYF. In nucleotides, the CDR3 is TGTGCCAGCAGTGCGCGACTAGCGGGGCCATTCTACGAGCAGTACTTC. The chain combines TRBV27 with TRBJ2-7, with TRBD2 matching 11 bases. Trimming took 5 bases from V and 3 from J; bases not matched to a gene: 9. The germline gives CDR1 MNHEY, CDR2 SMNVEV (reference sequence). The CDR3 spans 16 residues.

This chain connects TRBV28 to TRBJ1-4; D possibly corresponds to TRBD1 (5 bases). CDR1 MDHEN and CDR2 SYDVKM come from the germline V gene. The V end was cut by 3 bases, the J end by 7 bases, with 15 bases between. This CDR3 is built from 15 residues. CDR3 loop: CASSFLREGSEKLFF. The CDR3 DNA reads as TGTGCCAGCAGTTTCCTCAGGGAGGGAAGTGAAAAACTGTTTTTT.

The CDR3 spells CASTPRRSYEQYF. CDR3 coding DNA: TGTGCCAGCACCCCTCGACGGTCCTACGAGCAGTACTTC. The rearrangement links TRBV28 to TRBJ2-7; D is unclear. V was pared by 7 bases and J by 1 base, with 11 bases between. CDR1 and CDR2 from the germline V gene are MDHEN and SYDVKM. The CDR3 has 13 residues. Full variable domain (outside the CDR3, taken from reference TRBV28 and TRBJ2-7): DVKVTQSSRYLVKRTGEKVFLECVQDMDHENMFWYRQDPGLGLRLIYFSYDVKMKEKGDIPEGYSVSREKKERFSLILESASTNQTSMYLCASTPRRSYEQYFGPGTRLTVT.